This record looks at one T cell receptor beta chain sequence and its context. There is no known antigen for this receptor. No much larger clone is present one base from it, and per-base qualities are unavailable. The data originate from a study of OX40 agonist ivuxolimab in advanced cancers. About the study as a whole: Ivuxolimab was an agonistic, fully human IgG2 monoclonal antibody directed against OX40 (CD134), a costimulatory receptor. Intravenous ivuxolimab was administered to patients every 2 weeks at six dose levels: 0.01, 0.1, 0.3, 1.5, 3 and 10 mg/kg. Of the roughly 51 dose-escalation patients, hepatocellular carcinoma was present in 19, melanoma in approximately 15, renal cell carcinoma in 9 and head and neck cancer in 9. In the dose-escalation cohort, 82.7% of patients were male, and the mean age was around 60 years, with a range of roughly 23 to 85. Prior anti-PD-1, anti-PD-L1 or anti-CTLA-4 therapy was permitted, and checkpoint inhibitors had been received by about 44% of dose-escalation patients. Three dose-escalation patients achieved partial responses, one with hepatocellular carcinoma and two with cutaneous melanoma. The point of sequencing TCRbeta in the periphery was to test whether ivuxolimab changed TCR sequence diversity and drove clonal T-cell expansion. The monotherapy dose-escalation portion (N of about 50 patients) of the phase I ivuxolimab trial is reported in the paper.

Deletion took 9 bases off V and 6 bases off J, with a span of 15 bases between the germline ends. Inclusive of the bounding cysteine and phenylalanine, the CDR3 is 14 residues long. The entry retains the CDR3 DNA only, 42 bases that are in frame from base 1. CDR1 and CDR2, per the germline V gene, are KGHSH and LQKENI. General findings and caveats noted by the study authors: In the 0.1-3.0 mg/kg groups, partial responders had among the lowest normalized peripheral clonal expansion, particularly in CD8+ T cells. On average, CD8+ T cells showed more expanded clones than CD4+ T cells after ivuxolimab. The antigen specificity of the clonally expanded peripheral T cells was not determined. Low levels of normalized T-cell clonal expansion were also seen in some nonresponding patients. At doses of 0.1 to 3.0 mg/kg, clonal expansion of both CD4+ and CD8+ blood T cells was observed from baseline to week 6.

The trial excluded patients who had a history of autoimmune disease or who were on systemic immunosuppression. In every dose cohort, peripheral blood was drawn for TCR sequencing at baseline, cycle 4 day 1, and cycle 7 day 1. Samples came from an open-label, multicenter, first-in-human phase I dose-escalation trial of ivuxolimab. Adults with locally advanced or metastatic melanoma, renal cell carcinoma, hepatocellular carcinoma or head and neck squamous cell carcinoma were enrolled in the trial. Before TCR sequencing, CD4+ T cells and CD8+ T cells from peripheral blood were sorted into separate populations. For sequencing of the TCRbeta CDR3 region, genomic DNA was extracted from the sorted cells. The immunoSEQ Assay was used to sequence the TCRbeta CDR3 regions. The source is immuneACCESS, and TCRdb retained only in-frame sequences with V and J called. Part of the clones is not carried over; for the studies checked, unresolved V genes explain less than half of this, and the remainder is unexplained. This sample has more than 45,000 clones in its table, and about 85% of those were observed once. Roughly 9.9% of the sample rests with the top ten.

This TCR came from an adult with an advanced solid tumor such as melanoma, head and neck, liver or kidney cancer. Source: CD4+ or CD8+ T cells sorted from blood, taken in a trial of the OX40 agonist ivuxolimab. The chain links TRBV18 with TRBJ1-6; matching of 6 bases hints at TRBD1 as the D gene. The DNA reads TGTGCCAGACCCTTACAGGGCATTAATTCACCCCTCCACTTT. Its protein is CARPLQGINSPLHF.